This TCR beta chain was captured in a study of T cell responses to AZD1222 COVID-19 vaccine. Findings of the study overall: Repertoires were obtained solely post-peak T cell response. There were vaccine-associated CD4 TCRs across spike, dominant at 160-218 and 743-854. Only a handful of people who got AZD1222 tested seropositive at baseline.

A note on this clone: Antigen: not known.

Second-dose intervals near 4 or 12 weeks were combined. In germline, CDR1 is SGHTA, CDR2 FQGNSA. Trimming removed 1 base from V and 0 bases from J; junction bases left unmatched: 6. CDR3 size: 17 residues. Clones were read by immunoSEQ multiplex PCR, and TCRdb kept only the in-frame ones, dropping some. The table has 150,000 to 200,000 clones, around 88% seen once. The V gene is TRBV7-2, the J gene TRBJ1-3, with 7 positions matching TRBD1. Sequencing used peripheral blood, obtained 28 days after the second AZD1222 dose. The receptor's source is an adult who received the AZD1222 COVID-19 vaccine. CDR3 DNA sequence: TGTGCCAGCAGCTTAGGCGAACAGGGGAGCTCTGGAAACACCATATATTTT. Amino acid sequence: CASSLGEQGSSGNTIYF.